Here is one T cell receptor (beta chain) with its context. Per the authors' pipeline: The assay estimated nucleated cells by amplifying reference gene primers. The data were produced by immunoSEQ multiplex PCR, yet TCRdb's version contains in-frame clones alone and is incomplete. The DNA gave D and trimming, while V, J and clone size come from that table. Among under 300,000 clones listed, about 84% were seen once. The sample comes from a study of blood T cell repertoires in COVID-19. The wider study: The United States, Italy and Spain provided the acute and convalescent COVID-19 samples. T cells, B-cell-depleted T cells, or PBMCs provided the cDNA or gDNA that served as material.

This CDR3 is built from 14 residues. Germline V gene sequence: CDR1 MNHNS, CDR2 SASEGT. V lost 1 base to trimming and J lost 7 bases, with 13 bases between them. The chain combines TRBV6-1 with TRBJ1-1; possibly TRBD1 for D (6 bases). This TCR was sampled from a man older than 75 with acute or convalescent COVID-19. The sequenced sample consisted of peripheral blood. The CDR3: CASSEGAAGVEAFF. CDR3 bases: TGTGCCAGCAGTGAAGGGGCGGCAGGGGTTGAAGCTTTCTTT.